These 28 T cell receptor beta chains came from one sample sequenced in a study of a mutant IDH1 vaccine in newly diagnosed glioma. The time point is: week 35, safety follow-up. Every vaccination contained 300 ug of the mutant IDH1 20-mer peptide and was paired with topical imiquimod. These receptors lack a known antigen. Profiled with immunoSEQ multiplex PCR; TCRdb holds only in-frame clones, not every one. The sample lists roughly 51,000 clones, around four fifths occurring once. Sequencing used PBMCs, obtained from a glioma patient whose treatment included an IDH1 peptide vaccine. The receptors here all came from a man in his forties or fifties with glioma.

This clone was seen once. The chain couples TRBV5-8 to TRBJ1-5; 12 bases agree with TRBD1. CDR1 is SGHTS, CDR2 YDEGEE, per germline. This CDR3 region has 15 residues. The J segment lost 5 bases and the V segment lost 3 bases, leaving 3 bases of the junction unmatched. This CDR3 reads CASSSGTGGYQPQHF. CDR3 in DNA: TGTGCCAGCAGCTCTGGGACAGGGGGCTATCAGCCCCAGCATTTT.

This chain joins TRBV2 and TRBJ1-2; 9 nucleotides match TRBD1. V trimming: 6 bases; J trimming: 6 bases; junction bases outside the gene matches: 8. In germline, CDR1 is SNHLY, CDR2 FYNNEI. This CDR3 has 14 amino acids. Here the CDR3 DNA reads TGTGCCAGCAGGCCCGGGACAGGGTCGGATGGCTACACCTTC. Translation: CASRPGTGSDGYTF.

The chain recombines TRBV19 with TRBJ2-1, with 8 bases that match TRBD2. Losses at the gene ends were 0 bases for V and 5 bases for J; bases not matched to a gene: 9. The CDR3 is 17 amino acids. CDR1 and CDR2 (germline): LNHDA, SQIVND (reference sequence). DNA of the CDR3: TGTGCCAGTAGTATAGAGTCTGGCCTAGCGGGCAACAATGAGCAGTTCTTC. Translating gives CASSIESGLAGNNEQFF.

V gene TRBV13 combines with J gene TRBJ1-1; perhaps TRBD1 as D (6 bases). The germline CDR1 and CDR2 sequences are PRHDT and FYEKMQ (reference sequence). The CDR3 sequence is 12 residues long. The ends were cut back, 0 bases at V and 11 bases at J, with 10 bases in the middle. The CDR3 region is CASSLGGRGAFF. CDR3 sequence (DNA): TGTGCCAGCAGCTTAGGAGGAAGGGGGGCTTTCTTT.

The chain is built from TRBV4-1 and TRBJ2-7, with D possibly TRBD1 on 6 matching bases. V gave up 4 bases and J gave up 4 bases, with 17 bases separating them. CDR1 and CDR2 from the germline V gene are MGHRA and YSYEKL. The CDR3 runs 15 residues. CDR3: CASSRTTDSRYEQYF. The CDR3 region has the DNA TGCGCCAGCAGCCGGACAACGGACAGCAGGTACGAGCAGTACTTC.

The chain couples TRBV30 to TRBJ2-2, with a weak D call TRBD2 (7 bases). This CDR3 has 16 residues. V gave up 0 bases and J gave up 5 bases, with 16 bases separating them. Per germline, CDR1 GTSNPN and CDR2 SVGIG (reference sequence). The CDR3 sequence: CAWSVRGGGVTGELFF. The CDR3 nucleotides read TGTGCCTGGAGTGTAAGGGGGGGCGGCGTTACCGGGGAGCTGTTTTTT.

DNA for the CDR3: TGTGCCAGCAGCTTATCCGGCAGCTTCTACAATGAGCAGTTCTTC. Protein: CASSLSGSFYNEQFF. The chain is built from TRBV13 and TRBJ2-1; D call uncertain. From germline, CDR1 is PRHDT and CDR2 FYEKMQ (reference sequence). Between the trimmed V and J ends, which lost 2 bases and 3 bases, there was a span of 11 bases. The CDR3 contains 15 residues.

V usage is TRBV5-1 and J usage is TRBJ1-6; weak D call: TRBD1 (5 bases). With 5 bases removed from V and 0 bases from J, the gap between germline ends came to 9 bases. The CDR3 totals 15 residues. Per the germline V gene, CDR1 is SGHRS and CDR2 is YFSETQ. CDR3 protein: CASRGESSYNSPLHF. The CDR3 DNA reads TGCGCCAGCAGGGGGGAGAGCTCCTATAATTCACCCCTCCACTTT.

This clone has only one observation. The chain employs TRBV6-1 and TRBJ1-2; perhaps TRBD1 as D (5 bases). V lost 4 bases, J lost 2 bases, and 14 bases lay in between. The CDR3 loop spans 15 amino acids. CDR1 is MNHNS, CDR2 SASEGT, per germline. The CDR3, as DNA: TGTGCCAGCAGTGGAGACAAGGGGACCAACTATGGCTACACCTTC. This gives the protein CASSGDKGTNYGYTF.

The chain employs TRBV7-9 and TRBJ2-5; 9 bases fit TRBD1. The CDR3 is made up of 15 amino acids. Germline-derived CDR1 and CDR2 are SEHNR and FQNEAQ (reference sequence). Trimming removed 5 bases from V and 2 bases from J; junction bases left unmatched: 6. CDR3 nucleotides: TGTGCCAGCAGCCGATGGGACAGGGCTCAAGAGACCCAGTACTTC. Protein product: CASSRWDRAQETQYF.

CDR3 DNA: TGTGCCAGCAGTTACTCGTTCTCATTGAACACTGAAGCTTTCTTT. It specifies CASSYSFSLNTEAFF. The chain uses TRBV6-5 and TRBJ1-1; D is undetermined. The CDR3 runs 15 residues. Germline loops: CDR1 MNHEY, CDR2 SVGAGI. The V and J ends lost 0 bases and 0 bases respectively, with 8 bases between them.

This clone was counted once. For the CDR3, the DNA is TGTGCCAGCAGCCTAGGCACAGGGAGTGGCTACACCTTC. Translated: CASSLGTGSGYTF. This chain connects TRBV11-2 to TRBJ1-2; TRBD1 is a possible D gene (6 bases). Germline CDR1 is SGHAT and CDR2 is FQNNGV. Trimming took off 5 bases at V and 7 bases at J, with 14 bases between the two ends. CDR3 size: 13 residues.

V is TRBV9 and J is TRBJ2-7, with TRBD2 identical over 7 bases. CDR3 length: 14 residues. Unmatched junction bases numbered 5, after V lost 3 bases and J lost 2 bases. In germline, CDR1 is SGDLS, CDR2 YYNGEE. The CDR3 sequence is CASSERDSTYEQYF. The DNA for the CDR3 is TGTGCCAGCAGCGAGCGGGACTCCACCTACGAGCAGTACTTC.

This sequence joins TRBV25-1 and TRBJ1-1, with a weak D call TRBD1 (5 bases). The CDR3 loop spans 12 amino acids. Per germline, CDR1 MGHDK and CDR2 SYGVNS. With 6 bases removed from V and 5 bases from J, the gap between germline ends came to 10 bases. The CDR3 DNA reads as TGTGCCAGCAGCAATGGGGGGACTGAAGCTTTCTTT. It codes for CASSNGGTEAFF.

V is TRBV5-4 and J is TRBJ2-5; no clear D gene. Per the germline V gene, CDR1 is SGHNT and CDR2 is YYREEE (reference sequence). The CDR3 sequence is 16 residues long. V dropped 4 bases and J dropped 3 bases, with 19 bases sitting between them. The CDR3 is CASSILDHSFEETQYF. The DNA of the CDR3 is TGTGCCAGCAGCATATTGGACCACTCTTTTGAAGAGACCCAGTACTTC.

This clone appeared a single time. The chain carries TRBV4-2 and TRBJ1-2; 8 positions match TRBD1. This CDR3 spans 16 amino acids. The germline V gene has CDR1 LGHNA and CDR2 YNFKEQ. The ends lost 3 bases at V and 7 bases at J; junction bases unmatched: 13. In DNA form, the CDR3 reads TGTGCCAGCAGCCACCAATCGGACAGGGATTATAGTGGCTACACCTTC. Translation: CASSHQSDRDYSGYTF.

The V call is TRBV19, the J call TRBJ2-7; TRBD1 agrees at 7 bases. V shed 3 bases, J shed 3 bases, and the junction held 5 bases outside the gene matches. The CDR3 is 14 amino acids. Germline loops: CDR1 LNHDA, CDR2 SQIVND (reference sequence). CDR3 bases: TGTGCCAGTAGTATCAATGGACAGGTCTACGAGCAGTACTTC. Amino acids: CASSINGQVYEQYF.

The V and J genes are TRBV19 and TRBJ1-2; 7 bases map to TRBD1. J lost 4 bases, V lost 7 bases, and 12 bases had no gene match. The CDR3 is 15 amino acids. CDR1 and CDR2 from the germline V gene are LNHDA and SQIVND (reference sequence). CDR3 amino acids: CASTGRGGGGYGYTF. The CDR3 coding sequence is TGTGCCAGTACCGGGAGAGGGGGCGGAGGCTATGGCTACACCTTC. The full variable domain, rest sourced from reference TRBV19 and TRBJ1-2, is DGGITQSPKYLFRKEGQNVTLSCEQNLNHDAMYWYRQDPGQGLRLIYYSQIVNDFQKGDIAEGYSVSREKKESFPLTVTSAQKNPTAFYLCASTGRGGGGYGYTFGSGTRLTVV.

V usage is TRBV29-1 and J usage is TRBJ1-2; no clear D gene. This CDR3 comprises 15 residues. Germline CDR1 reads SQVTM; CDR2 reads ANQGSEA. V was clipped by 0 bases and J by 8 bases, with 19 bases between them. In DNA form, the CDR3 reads TGCAGCGTTGAAGATCTGGCGGTCTCCGGGAGGGGCTACACCTTC. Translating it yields CSVEDLAVSGRGYTF.

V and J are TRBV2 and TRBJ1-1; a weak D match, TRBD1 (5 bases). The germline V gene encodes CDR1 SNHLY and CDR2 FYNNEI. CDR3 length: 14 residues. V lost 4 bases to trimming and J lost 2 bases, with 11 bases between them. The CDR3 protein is CASSAGLINTEAFF. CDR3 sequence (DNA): TGTGCCAGCAGTGCAGGGTTGATAAACACTGAAGCTTTCTTT.

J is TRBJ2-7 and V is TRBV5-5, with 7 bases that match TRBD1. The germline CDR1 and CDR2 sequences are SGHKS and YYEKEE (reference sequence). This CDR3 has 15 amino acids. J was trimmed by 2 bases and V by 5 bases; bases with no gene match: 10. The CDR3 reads CASSLGQVVAYEQYF. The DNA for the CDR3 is TGTGCCAGCAGTCTAGGACAGGTGGTGGCCTACGAGCAGTACTTC.

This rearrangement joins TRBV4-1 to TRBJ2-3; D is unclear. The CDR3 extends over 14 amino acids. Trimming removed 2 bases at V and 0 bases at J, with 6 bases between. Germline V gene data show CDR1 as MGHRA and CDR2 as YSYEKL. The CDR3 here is CASSQSDSTDTQYF. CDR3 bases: TGCGCCAGCAGCCAATCGGACAGCACAGATACGCAGTATTTT.

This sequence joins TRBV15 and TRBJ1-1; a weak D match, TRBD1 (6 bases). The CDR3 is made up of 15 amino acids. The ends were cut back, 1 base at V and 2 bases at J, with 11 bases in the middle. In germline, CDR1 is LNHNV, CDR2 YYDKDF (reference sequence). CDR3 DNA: TGTGCCACCAGCAGAGGTCTGGGGGCAAACACTGAAGCTTTCTTT. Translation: CATSRGLGANTEAFF. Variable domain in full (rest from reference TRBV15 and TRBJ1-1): DAMVIQNPRYQVTQFGKPVTLSCSQTLNHNVMYWYQQKSSQAPKLLFHYYDKDFNNEADTPDNFQSRRPNTSFCFLDIRSPGLGDTAMYLCATSRGLGANTEAFFGQGTRLTVV.

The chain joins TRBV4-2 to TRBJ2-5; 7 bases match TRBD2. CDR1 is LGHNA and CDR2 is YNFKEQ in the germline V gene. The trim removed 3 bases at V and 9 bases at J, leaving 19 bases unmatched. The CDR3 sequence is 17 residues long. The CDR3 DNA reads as TGTGCCAGCAGCCACCGAAGCGGGGCCTCCGCGGGGGAGGCCCAGTACTTC. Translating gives CASSHRSGASAGEAQYF.

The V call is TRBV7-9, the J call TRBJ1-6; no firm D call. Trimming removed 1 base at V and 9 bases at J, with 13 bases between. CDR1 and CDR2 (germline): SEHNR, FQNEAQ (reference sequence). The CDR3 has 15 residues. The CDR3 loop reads CASSLGQVEVSPLHF. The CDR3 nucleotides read TGTGCCAGCAGCTTAGGGCAGGTAGAAGTTTCACCCCTCCACTTT.

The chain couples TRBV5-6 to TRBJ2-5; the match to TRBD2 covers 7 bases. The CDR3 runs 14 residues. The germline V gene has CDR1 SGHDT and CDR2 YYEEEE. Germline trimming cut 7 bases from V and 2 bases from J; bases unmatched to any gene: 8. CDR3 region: CASGSRGVQETQYF. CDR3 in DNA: TGTGCCAGCGGATCTCGGGGGGTACAAGAGACCCAGTACTTC.

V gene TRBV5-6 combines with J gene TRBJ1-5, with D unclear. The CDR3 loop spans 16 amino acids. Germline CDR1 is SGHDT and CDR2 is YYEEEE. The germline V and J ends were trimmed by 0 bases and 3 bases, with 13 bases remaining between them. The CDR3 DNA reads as TGTGCCAGCAGCTTGGGATCGGGCAGCTTCAATCAGCCCCAGCATTTT. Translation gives CASSLGSGSFNQPQHF.

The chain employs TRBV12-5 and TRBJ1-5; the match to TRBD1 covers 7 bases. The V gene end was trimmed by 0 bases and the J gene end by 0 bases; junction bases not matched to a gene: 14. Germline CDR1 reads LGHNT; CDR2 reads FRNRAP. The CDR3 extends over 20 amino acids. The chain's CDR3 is CASGLVLGSRGDYSNQPQHF. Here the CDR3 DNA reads TGTGCTAGTGGTTTGGTACTCGGATCCAGGGGGGATTATAGCAATCAGCCCCAGCATTTT.